A single sample is the source of the 32 T cell receptor beta chains below, sequenced in a study of shared clonotypes between healthy human individuals. Repertoires were generated with immunoSEQ multiplex PCR, while TCRdb's copy carries only in-frame clones and drops some. The table records millions of clones, 95% of them present only once. The sample taken for sequencing was naive CD4+ T cells sorted from blood. The subset is: CD45RA+ positively selected. The receptors come from a man between 18 and 29 years old in good health.

This clone has a single count. The DNA of the CDR3 is TGTGCCAGCAGTGTTCTGAGACAGGGGGACTCTAATTCACCCCTCCACTTT. Translating gives CASSVLRQGDSNSPLHF. The chain combines TRBV2 with TRBJ1-6; 9 nucleotides match TRBD1. The J segment lost 6 bases and the V segment lost 4 bases, leaving 10 bases of the junction unmatched. The CDR3 is 17 residues long. Germline loops: CDR1 SNHLY, CDR2 FYNNEI. Full variable domain (missing parts from reference TRBV2 and TRBJ1-6): EPEVTQTPSHQVTQMGQEVILRCVPISNHLYFYWYRQILGQKVEFLVSFYNNEISEKSEIFDDQFSVERPDGSNFTLKIRSTKLEDSAMYFCASSVLRQGDSNSPLHFGNGTRLTVT.

The CDR3 DNA follows: TGTGCCAGCAGTGACCAGGGGAATCAGCCCCAGCATTTT. This sequence encodes CASSDQGNQPQHF. V and J are TRBV25-1 and TRBJ1-5, with D possibly matching TRBD1 (6 bases). This CDR3 contains 13 residues. The germline V and J ends were trimmed by 3 bases and 4 bases, with 7 bases remaining between them. Germline assignment: CDR1 MGHDK and CDR2 SYGVNS.

The chain joins TRBV7-2 to TRBJ2-7; D possibly corresponds to TRBD2 (6 bases). Germline V gene sequence: CDR1 SGHTA, CDR2 FQGNSA. The CDR3 sequence is 13 residues long. V lost 3 bases to trimming and J lost 3 bases, with 9 bases between them. In DNA form, the CDR3 reads TGTGCCAGCAGCTTGAGGGACTTCTACGAGCAGTACTTC. As protein: CASSLRDFYEQYF.

This chain uses TRBV10-2 with TRBJ2-1, with D possibly matching TRBD2 (5 bases). The germline CDR1 and CDR2 sequences are WSHSY and SAAADI. The CDR3 totals 15 residues. Trimming left V 3 bases short and J 0 bases short, with 9 bases between. The CDR3 region is CASSDIGLSYNEQFF. The CDR3 nucleotides read TGCGCCAGCAGTGATATCGGACTCTCCTACAATGAGCAGTTCTTC.

V is TRBV4-3 and J is TRBJ1-4; D not resolved. CDR1 and CDR2 (germline): LGHNA, YSLEER. The CDR3 runs to 14 residues. V lost 4 bases, J lost 0 bases, and 6 bases lay in between. CDR3 bases: TGCGCCAGCAGCCGAGAAGCAACTAATGAAAAACTGTTTTTT. It translates to CASSREATNEKLFF.

The V call is TRBV10-2, the J call TRBJ2-5; TRBD2 agrees at 12 bases. V gave up 5 bases and J gave up 5 bases; unmatched junction bases: 6. Germline V gene lookup returns CDR1 WSHSY and CDR2 SAAADI. The CDR3 loop spans 15 amino acids. The CDR3 region has the DNA TGCGCCAGCAGTTTGACTAGCGGGGGTCGGGAGACCCAGTACTTC. Protein product: CASSLTSGGRETQYF.

V and J are TRBV6-5 and TRBJ1-2; no firm D call. Germline V gene sequence: CDR1 MNHEY, CDR2 SVGAGI. The V end lost 0 bases, the J end lost 4 bases, and 15 bases lay between the germline ends. The CDR3 is made up of 16 amino acids. The CDR3 sequence: CASSYSGSRSPYGYTF. CDR3 sequence (DNA): TGTGCCAGCAGTTACTCGGGGAGTCGGAGCCCCTATGGCTACACCTTC.

J is TRBJ2-3 and V is TRBV7-2, with TRBD2 matching over 10 bases. The V segment lost 1 base and the J segment 4 bases; nucleotides outside the gene matches: 8. This CDR3 spans 17 amino acids. Per the germline V gene, CDR1 is SGHTA and CDR2 is FQGNSA. The CDR3 is CASSLGASGSVPDTQYF. The CDR3 coding sequence is TGTGCCAGCAGCTTAGGAGCTAGCGGGAGTGTCCCAGATACGCAGTATTTT.

The V and J genes are TRBV5-1 and TRBJ1-3; a weak D match, TRBD1 (6 bases). Germline-derived CDR1 and CDR2 are SGHRS and YFSETQ. CDR3 length: 16 residues. With 3 bases removed from V and 2 bases from J, the gap between germline ends came to 15 bases. The CDR3: CASSSGAGVTGNTIYF. The CDR3, as DNA: TGCGCCAGCAGCTCAGGGGCAGGGGTCACTGGAAACACCATATATTTT. Drawing the rest from reference TRBV5-1 and TRBJ1-3, the complete variable domain is KAGVTQTPRYLIKTRGQQVTLSCSPISGHRSVSWYQQTPGQGLQFLFEYFSETQRNKGNFPGRFSGRQFSNSRSEMNVSTLELGDSALYLCASSSGAGVTGNTIYFGEGSWLTVV.

The chain combines TRBV27 with TRBJ2-7; perhaps D is TRBD1 or TRBD2 (5 bases each). The CDR3 has 14 amino acids. Per the germline V gene, CDR1 is MNHEY and CDR2 is SMNVEV (reference sequence). V lost 4 bases, J lost 0 bases, and 10 bases lay in between. The CDR3 sequence is CASSSRDASYEQYF. DNA for the CDR3: TGTGCCAGCAGTTCCCGGGACGCCTCCTACGAGCAGTACTTC.

The CDR3 spells CASSAGLAQETQYF. CDR3 DNA sequence: TGTGCCAGCAGTGCGGGCCTAGCGCAAGAGACCCAGTACTTC. The chain uses TRBV2 and TRBJ2-5, with D tentatively TRBD2 (6 bases). Germline CDR1 is SNHLY and CDR2 is FYNNEI. V was pared by 4 bases and J by 2 bases, with 11 bases between. The CDR3 loop spans 14 amino acids.

This chain links TRBV5-1 with TRBJ1-5; TRBD1 agrees at 8 bases. The V gene end was trimmed by 3 bases and the J gene end by 4 bases; junction bases not matched to a gene: 12. The CDR3 is made up of 17 amino acids. CDR1 SGHRS and CDR2 YFSETQ come from the germline V gene. The CDR3 coding sequence is TGCGCCAGCAGCTACTCGCCAGGGGGCCAAGGAAATCAGCCCCAGCATTTT. Its translation: CASSYSPGGQGNQPQHF.

Points on this clone: Other DNA sequences from this sample encode an identical CDR3 as well. The rearrangement uses TRBV18 and TRBJ1-4; D not certain. This CDR3 region has 15 residues. V dropped 1 base and J dropped 7 bases, with 13 bases sitting between them. Germline V gives CDR1 KGHSH, CDR2 LQKENI. This CDR3 reads CASSPREGVGEKLFF. CDR3 bases: TGTGCCAGCTCACCACGAGAGGGTGTCGGTGAAAAACTGTTTTTT.

This clone was detected once. The sample carries other DNA sequences with the same CDR3. This rearrangement joins TRBV7-2 to TRBJ1-2, with 8 bases fitting TRBD1. CDR1 is SGHTA and CDR2 is FQGNSA in the germline V gene. There are 15 residues in the CDR3. V lost 0 bases and J lost 5; bases outside the gene matches: 5. CDR3 protein: CASSLAQGANYGYTF. The CDR3 DNA is TGTGCCAGCAGCTTAGCGCAGGGGGCGAATTATGGCTACACCTTC. Using reference TRBV7-2 and TRBJ1-2 for the parts outside the CDR3, the full variable domain is GAGVSQSPSNKVTEKGKDVELRCDPISGHTALYWYRQSLGQGLEFLIYFQGNSAPDKSGLPSDRFSAERTGGSVSTLTIQRTQQEDSAVYLCASSLAQGANYGYTFGSGTRLTVV.

The chain is built from TRBV4-3 and TRBJ2-7; D not resolved. CDR1 is LGHNA and CDR2 is YSLEER in the germline V gene. The CDR3 has 15 residues. The V and J ends lost 0 bases and 8 bases respectively, with 17 bases between them. The CDR3 DNA is TGCGCCAGCAGCCAAGATCGGGTTAGCTTTTACCAGCAGTACTTC. Its protein product is CASSQDRVSFYQQYF.

The CDR3 bases are TGCAGCGTCTTGGGACAGTCGGAGGAAACTAATGAAAAACTGTTTTTT. Its protein product is CSVLGQSEETNEKLFF. The rearrangement links TRBV29-1 to TRBJ1-4; 7 nucleotides line up with TRBD1. Germline-derived CDR1 and CDR2 are SQVTM and ANQGSEA. The CDR3 is 16 residues long. The V gene end was trimmed by 6 bases and the J gene end by 1 base; junction bases not matched to a gene: 11. The whole variable domain, filled in from reference TRBV29-1 and TRBJ1-4, reads SAVISQKPSRDICQRGTSLTIQCQVDSQVTMMFWYRQQPGQSLTLIATANQGSEATYESGFVIDKFPISRPNLTFSTLTVSNMSPEDSSIYLCSVLGQSEETNEKLFFGSGTQLSVL.

V and J are TRBV13 and TRBJ2-3, with D perhaps given as TRBD1 or TRBD2 (5 bases each). Looked up from germline, CDR1 is PRHDT and CDR2 is FYEKMQ (reference sequence). Trimming took off 3 bases at V and 1 base at J, with 11 bases between the two ends. There are 15 residues in the CDR3. The CDR3 region has the DNA TGTGCCAGCAGCTTGGGACCGACTGGCACAGATACGCAGTATTTT. The encoded protein is CASSLGPTGTDTQYF.

This chain joins TRBV29-1 and TRBJ2-7; possible D gene TRBD2, 5 bases. The V end was cut by 4 bases, the J end by 1 base, with 8 bases between. CDR1 SQVTM and CDR2 ANQGSEA come from the germline V gene. This CDR3 contains 12 residues. CDR3 protein: CSVVSDSYEQYF. CDR3 sequence (DNA): TGCAGCGTTGTTAGCGATTCCTACGAGCAGTACTTC.

This chain uses TRBV25-1 with TRBJ2-7; D perhaps matches TRBD1 (6 bases). This CDR3 spans 13 amino acids. CDR1 is MGHDK, CDR2 SYGVNS, per germline. V gave up 6 bases and J gave up 4 bases, with 13 bases separating them. DNA for the CDR3: TGTGCCAGCAGCACGACAGGTTCGTACGAGCAGTACTTC. Amino acid sequence: CASSTTGSYEQYF.

This rearrangement joins TRBV5-8 to TRBJ1-6; D may be TRBD1 (5 bases). CDR1 is SGHTS and CDR2 is YDEGEE in the germline V gene. Trimming shortened V by 0 bases and J by 8 bases, and 12 bases separated the two germline ends. This CDR3 comprises 15 residues. DNA for the CDR3: TGTGCCAGCAGCTTGGAGGGGTCATCCTATTCACCCCTCCACTTT. Translating it yields CASSLEGSSYSPLHF.

The chain has TRBV6-1 and TRBJ2-7; 9 nucleotides align to TRBD1. J was trimmed by 4 bases and V by 6 bases; bases with no gene match: 7. The germline V gene encodes CDR1 MNHNS and CDR2 SASEGT. The CDR3 has 14 residues. The chain's CDR3 is CASRAGTGQYEQYF. Here the CDR3 DNA reads TGTGCCAGCAGAGCCGGGACAGGGCAGTACGAGCAGTACTTC.

The V call is TRBV6-1, the J call TRBJ2-4, with unresolved D. The V gene's germline CDR1 is MNHNS and CDR2 SASEGT. Trimming removed 7 bases from V and 0 bases from J, with 7 bases in between. The CDR3 is 13 amino acids. CDR3: CASTVEAKNIQYF. CDR3 nucleotides: TGTGCCAGCACGGTCGAAGCCAAAAACATTCAGTACTTC.

This sequence joins TRBV2 and TRBJ2-2; TRBD2 aligns across 7 bases. Looked up from germline, CDR1 is SNHLY and CDR2 is FYNNEI. The CDR3 loop spans 17 amino acids. Trimming took 7 bases from V and 3 from J; bases not matched to a gene: 14. The CDR3 protein is CASTPTSRTLYTGELFF. The CDR3 DNA is TGTGCCAGCACTCCGACTAGCAGAACCCTTTACACCGGGGAGCTGTTTTTT.

J is TRBJ1-2 and V is TRBV7-9, with 9 nucleotides matching TRBD1. Germline loops: CDR1 SEHNR, CDR2 FQNEAQ (reference sequence). Germline trimming cut 0 bases from V and 8 bases from J; bases unmatched to any gene: 10. This CDR3 region has 16 residues. The CDR3 sequence is CASSLASLQGAGGYTF. In nucleotides, the CDR3 is TGTGCCAGCAGCTTAGCTTCATTACAGGGGGCAGGAGGCTACACCTTC.

Comment on this clone: Other DNA sequences in this specimen translate into the identical CDR3. The chain recombines TRBV6-1 with TRBJ2-7; D not certain. V was shortened by 3 bases and J by 7 bases, with 7 bases between the two germline ends. The CDR3 runs to 11 residues. CDR1 is MNHNS and CDR2 is SASEGT in the germline V gene. CDR3 in DNA: TGTGCCAGCAGTGAGTCGCGGGAGCAGTACTTC. It codes for CASSESREQYF.

V usage is TRBV18 and J usage is TRBJ1-2; no clear D gene. Trimming removed 7 bases from V and 10 bases from J, with 19 bases in between. Germline loops: CDR1 KGHSH, CDR2 LQKENI. The CDR3 spans 13 residues. The CDR3 region has the DNA TGTGCCAGCTACGGAGGCAGTGAAGTGGTCTACACCTTC. It codes for CASYGGSEVVYTF.

This clone was observed a single time. This chain links TRBV5-1 with TRBJ2-2; 9 positions match TRBD1. J lost 4 bases, V lost 4 bases, and 8 bases had no gene match. CDR1 and CDR2 (germline): SGHRS, YFSETQ. This CDR3 spans 16 amino acids. CDR3 amino acids: CASSPQGASVTGELFF. In DNA, the CDR3 is TGCGCCAGCAGCCCACAGGGGGCGTCCGTCACCGGGGAGCTGTTTTTT.

The chain combines TRBV7-6 with TRBJ1-6; a weak D match, TRBD1 (5 bases). This CDR3 region has 14 residues. Trimming shortened V by 5 bases and J by 7 bases, and 12 bases separated the two germline ends. Germline V gene sequence: CDR1 SGHVS, CDR2 FNYEAQ. CDR3 loop: CASSHLDSNSPLHF. The CDR3 DNA reads as TGTGCCAGCAGCCATCTAGACAGCAATTCACCCCTCCACTTT.

This sequence joins TRBV6-1 and TRBJ2-2, with a weak D call TRBD2 (6 bases). The CDR3 has 15 residues. V was trimmed by 0 bases and J by 4 bases, leaving 9 bases between them. Germline values: CDR1 MNHNS, CDR2 SASEGT. CDR3 nucleotide sequence: TGTGCCAGCAGTGAAGCCAGGCGGGGCACCGGGGAGCTGTTTTTT. It yields the protein CASSEARRGTGELFF.

CDR3 DNA sequence: TGTGCCTGGAGTGGCCGACGGAGGGGCACTGAAGCTTTCTTT. It specifies CAWSGRRRGTEAFF. This chain joins TRBV30 and TRBJ1-1, with D tentatively TRBD1 (5 bases). With 1 base removed from V and 4 bases from J, the gap between germline ends came to 13 bases. CDR3 length equals 14 residues. CDR1 and CDR2 (germline): GTSNPN, SVGIG (reference sequence).

This clone was observed a handful of times. This chain uses TRBV4-3 with TRBJ1-6, with a weak D call TRBD1 (5 bases). The CDR3 is 14 residues long. V lost 0 bases to trimming and J lost 7 bases, with 7 bases between them. In germline, CDR1 is LGHNA, CDR2 YSLEER. DNA for the CDR3: TGCGCCAGCAGCCAAGACAGGGTGAATTCACCCCTCCACTTT. Amino acids: CASSQDRVNSPLHF.

The chain uses TRBV15 and TRBJ1-2, with D unresolved. Germline lookup yields CDR1 LNHNV and CDR2 YYDKDF (reference sequence). The CDR3 runs to 16 residues. V lost 4 bases, J lost 7 bases, and 22 bases lay in between. CDR3 residues: CATSTEVLFSKGGYTF. CDR3 coding DNA: TGTGCCACCAGCACTGAGGTCCTGTTCAGTAAGGGTGGCTACACCTTC. The complete variable domain, with remaining parts taken from reference TRBV15 and TRBJ1-2, reads DAMVIQNPRYQVTQFGKPVTLSCSQTLNHNVMYWYQQKSSQAPKLLFHYYDKDFNNEADTPDNFQSRRPNTSFCFLDIRSPGLGDTAMYLCATSTEVLFSKGGYTFGSGTRLTVV.